The source of this T cell receptor (beta chain) is a study of blood T cells in healthy people across ages. Study findings and constraints: CMV infection status of these donors was not known. PBMCs left unsorted prevented a conclusive naive versus antigen-experienced comparison.

A second PCR, run for about 7 to 11 cycles, used a sample-barcoded 5' primer plus a J-beta primer mix. A 12-random-nucleotide template-switch adaptor tagged each cDNA molecule. TCRdb recomputed calls from the 5' RACE reads with MiXCR, one row per CDR3 protein. The sample lists more than 1,400,000 distinct CDR3 sequences; approximately 42% were seen once. About this clonotype itself: Its matching antigen is unknown.

Germline trimming cut 4 bases from V and 4 bases from J; bases unmatched to any gene: 9. The CDR3 totals 15 residues. The germline V gene has CDR1 SGHDN and CDR2 FVKESK. The genes are TRBV14 and TRBJ1-2, with 7 bases matching TRBD1. Sequenced sample: blood. The TCR sequence derives from a woman between 18 and 29 years old in good health. The CDR3 spells CASSRPGTATYGYTF. CDR3 nucleotides: TGTGCCAGCAGCCGGCCAGGGACAGCTACCTATGGCTACACCTTC. Full variable domain (remainder filled in from reference TRBV14 and TRBJ1-2): EAGVTQFPSHSVIEKGQTVTLRCDPISGHDNLYWYRRVMGKEIKFLLHFVKESKQDESGMPNNRFLAERTGGTYSTLKVQPAELEDSGVYFCASSRPGTATYGYTFGSGTRLTVV.